Below, 8 T cell receptor beta chains from the same sample are listed, as sequenced in a study of blood T cell repertoires in COVID-19. Generated by immunoSEQ multiplex PCR, the TCRdb table keeps only in-frame clones and is missing some. Counted here are under 30,000 clones, 80% to 90% occurring once; the ten biggest clones make up roughly 24%. Sequenced material: peripheral blood. These receptors were taken from a human donor with active COVID-19. The donor label of this sample is uncertain.

The V call is TRBV14, the J call TRBJ1-1; D gene unclear. The germline V gene has CDR1 SGHDN and CDR2 FVKESK. With 4 bases removed from V and 5 bases from J, the gap between germline ends came to 17 bases. The CDR3 totals 15 residues. The CDR3 nucleotides are TGTGCCAGCAGCCGAACACGGGGTGGATGGACTGAAGCTTTCTTT. Encoded protein: CASSRTRGGWTEAFF.

This clone ranks as medium-sized. The J gene is TRBJ1-4, the V gene TRBV2; D not certain. There are 12 residues in the CDR3. V was pared by 4 bases and J by 6 bases, with 6 bases between. The V gene's germline CDR1 is SNHLY and CDR2 FYNNEI. The CDR3 DNA is TGTGCCAGCAGTGGAGTCGATGAAAAACTGTTTTTT. It codes for CASSGVDEKLFF.

The J gene is TRBJ2-4, the V gene TRBV2; TRBD2 agrees at 11 bases. Germline CDR1 is SNHLY and CDR2 is FYNNEI. J was trimmed by 3 bases and V by 8 bases; bases with no gene match: 15. This CDR3 contains 18 residues. The CDR3 bases are TGTGCCAGCTCCCCCGCCCCGGGACTAGCGGACTTCAAAAACATTCAGTACTTC. It translates to CASSPAPGLADFKNIQYF.

This clone was detected a few times. The V gene is TRBV28, the J gene TRBJ2-7; D is possibly TRBD1 (7 bases). Looked up from germline, CDR1 is MDHEN and CDR2 is SYDVKM. The CDR3 loop spans 14 amino acids. Between the trimmed V and J ends, which lost 6 bases and 13 bases, there was a span of 25 bases. The CDR3 loop is CASRQQGGGGVAYF. For the CDR3, the DNA is TGTGCCAGCAGGCAGCAGGGGGGTGGGGGCGTGGCCTACTTC.

The rearrangement uses TRBV5-5 and TRBJ2-1; 7 nucleotides line up with TRBD1. CDR1 and CDR2 from the germline V gene are SGHKS and YYEKEE (reference sequence). The CDR3 is 17 amino acids. V dropped 8 bases and J dropped 0; count of bases not matched to a gene: 14. CDR3 DNA: TGTGCCAGTAGCCTACAGGGGTCTCGGGACTCCTACAATGAGCAGTTCTTC. Translated, it gives CASSLQGSRDSYNEQFF.

V and J are TRBV29-1 and TRBJ2-6; TRBD1 is a possible D gene (6 bases). The V end lost 0 bases, the J end lost 2 bases, and 8 bases lay between the germline ends. This CDR3 spans 15 amino acids. Germline values: CDR1 SQVTM, CDR2 ANQGSEA. Here the CDR3 DNA reads TGCAGCGTTGAAGACAGGGGACCTGGGGCCAACGTCCTGACTTTC. Encoded protein: CSVEDRGPGANVLTF.

The rearrangement joins TRBV18 to TRBJ1-1, with 8 bases lining up with TRBD1. Per germline, CDR1 KGHSH and CDR2 LQKENI. With V trimmed by 5 bases and J by 4 bases, 3 bases remained unmatched. CDR3 length: 13 residues. Written as DNA, the CDR3 is TGTGCCAGCTCAATGACAGGGGTCACTGAAGCTTTCTTT. Its translation is CASSMTGVTEAFF.

The chain carries TRBV19 and TRBJ2-6, with TRBD1 matching over 7 bases. The CDR3 extends over 15 amino acids. Germline V CDR1 and CDR2: LNHDA, SQIVND (reference sequence). The ends lost 8 bases at V and 3 bases at J; junction bases unmatched: 7. The CDR3 here is CASGRTGVGANVLTF. The CDR3 DNA reads TGTGCCAGTGGGAGAACAGGGGTTGGGGCCAACGTCCTGACTTTC.